Below are 28 T cell receptor beta chains sequenced from a single sample in a study of cytomegalovirus exposure and HLA in healthy donors. The PCR was carried out with 60 Vbeta primers and 13 Jbeta primers. Assay used: immunoSEQ multiplex PCR; TCRdb lists only in-frame clones, some missing. The repertoire includes 150,000 to 180,000 clones, 75% to 85% of them detected once, and around 5.6% sits in the top ten. What was sequenced was PBMCs. These TCRs come from a middle-aged woman in good health and CMV-seropositive.

The chain combines TRBV19 with TRBJ1-3; a weak D match, TRBD1 (6 bases). V dropped 9 bases and J dropped 1 base, with 19 bases sitting between them. The CDR3 length is 16 residues. Germline CDR1 reads LNHDA; CDR2 reads SQIVND (reference sequence). The CDR3 region is CASKLVIQGSGNTIYF. CDR3 coding DNA: TGTGCCAGCAAGCTAGTCATACAGGGATCTGGAAACACCATATATTTT.

V is TRBV4-2 and J is TRBJ2-7, with 14 bases identical to TRBD2. V lost 6 bases and J lost 2; bases outside the gene matches: 9. Looked up from germline, CDR1 is LGHNA and CDR2 is YNFKEQ. The CDR3 loop spans 17 amino acids. The CDR3 here is CASSPGLAGVLTYEQYF. CDR3 DNA sequence: TGTGCCAGCAGTCCGGGACTAGCGGGAGTCCTTACCTACGAGCAGTACTTC.

The V gene is TRBV7-2, the J gene TRBJ1-1; D perhaps matches TRBD1 (5 bases). This CDR3 has 15 residues. Trimming shortened V by 5 bases and J by 0 bases, and 13 bases separated the two germline ends. Germline loops: CDR1 SGHTA, CDR2 FQGNSA. The DNA for the CDR3 is TGTGCCAGCAGCCTACAGGCGTTCATGAACACTGAAGCTTTCTTT. Its translation is CASSLQAFMNTEAFF.

The rearrangement links TRBV7-8 to TRBJ2-1, with 7 bases fitting TRBD2. V lost 3 bases to trimming and J lost 4 bases; unmatched junction nucleotides: 6. CDR3 size: 15 residues. Germline loops: CDR1 SGHVS, CDR2 FQNEAQ. This chain's CDR3 is CASSLPSGVYNEQFF. As DNA, the CDR3 is TGTGCCAGCAGCTTGCCTAGCGGAGTTTACAATGAGCAGTTCTTC.

This chain uses TRBV25-1 with TRBJ2-7; D perhaps matches TRBD1 (6 bases). Germline values: CDR1 MGHDK, CDR2 SYGVNS. Between the trimmed V and J ends, which lost 4 bases and 6 bases, there was a span of 16 bases. The CDR3 is 14 residues long. Here the CDR3 DNA reads TGTGCCAGCAGTGTACCAGGGGTGGAAGGCGAGCAGTACTTC. Translating gives CASSVPGVEGEQYF.

This rearrangement joins TRBV7-9 to TRBJ2-5; a weak D match, TRBD1 (6 bases). CDR1 and CDR2 from the germline V gene are SEHNR and FQNEAQ (reference sequence). The germline V and J ends were trimmed by 2 bases and 1 base, with 17 bases remaining between them. This CDR3 is 17 amino acids long. This chain's CDR3 is CASSLSSGLQGQETQYF. The CDR3, as DNA: TGTGCCAGCAGCTTATCCTCCGGTCTACAGGGCCAAGAGACCCAGTACTTC.

The chain joins TRBV19 to TRBJ1-1; D is unclear. The CDR3 loop spans 14 amino acids. CDR1 is LNHDA, CDR2 SQIVND, per germline (reference sequence). Trimming cost V 5 bases and J 3 bases, with 13 bases left between them. CDR3 sequence (DNA): TGTGCCAGTAGTCCACGACACGGGGACACTGAAGCTTTCTTT. Its translation: CASSPRHGDTEAFF.

The chain combines TRBV2 with TRBJ1-5; unclear D gene. CDR1 is SNHLY, CDR2 FYNNEI, per germline. V gave up 3 bases and J gave up 0 bases, with 6 bases separating them. The CDR3 loop spans 14 amino acids. The CDR3 spells CASSDRNSNQPQHF. Here the CDR3 DNA reads TGTGCCAGCAGTGACAGAAATAGCAATCAGCCCCAGCATTTT.

This chain connects TRBV5-5 to TRBJ2-5, with 7 bases aligning to TRBD1. The germline CDR1 and CDR2 sequences are SGHKS and YYEKEE (reference sequence). The CDR3 consists of 16 residues. V lost 2 bases to trimming and J lost 5 bases; unmatched junction nucleotides: 12. The CDR3 DNA reads TGTGCCAGCAGCTTATATGGAGTTACAGGGGCGGAGACCCAGTACTTC. It codes for CASSLYGVTGAETQYF.

The chain employs TRBV13 and TRBJ2-1; 7 bases line up with TRBD2. The length of the CDR3 is 12 residues. The germline CDR1 and CDR2 sequences are PRHDT and FYEKMQ (reference sequence). Unmatched junction bases numbered 4, after V lost 8 bases and J lost 6 bases. CDR3 nucleotide sequence: TGTGCCAGCTCGCGCGGGAGCAATGAGCAGTTCTTC. As protein: CASSRGSNEQFF.

This clone was found once. CDR3 nucleotide sequence: TGTGCCAGCAGCTTCAGTTGGGCTAGCGGGAGGATCGATGAGCAGTTCTTC. Its translation is CASSFSWASGRIDEQFF. V gene TRBV5-5 combines with J gene TRBJ2-1; TRBD2 aligns across 11 bases. The CDR3 length is 17 residues. The germline CDR1 and CDR2 sequences are SGHKS and YYEKEE (reference sequence). The V and J ends lost 2 bases and 8 bases, in that order; junction bases with no gene match: 12.

This CDR3 reads CAIKQQVGDEQFF. The CDR3, as DNA: TGTGCCATCAAACAACAGGTGGGCGATGAGCAGTTCTTC. This sequence joins TRBV10-3 and TRBJ2-1, with a tentative D call TRBD1 (5 bases). This CDR3 is 13 amino acids long. Trimming took off 7 bases at V and 8 bases at J, with 15 bases between the two ends. The germline V gene encodes CDR1 ENHRY and CDR2 SYGVKD.

The genes are TRBV6-5 and TRBJ2-7; TRBD2 agrees at 12 bases. V trimming: 7 bases; J trimming: 2 bases; junction bases outside the gene matches: 6. CDR3 length: 15 residues. Germline V gives CDR1 MNHEY, CDR2 SVGAGI. CDR3 sequence (DNA): TGTGCCAGCACTTCACTAGCGGGAGGCCCCTACGAGCAGTACTTC. As protein: CASTSLAGGPYEQYF.

J is TRBJ1-2 and V is TRBV5-1, with 7 bases that match TRBD1. CDR1 and CDR2 from the germline V gene are SGHRS and YFSETQ. The CDR3 runs to 16 residues. V gave up 4 bases and J gave up 5 bases; unmatched junction bases: 14. The CDR3 nucleotides are TGCGCCAGCAGCGCTGGGACAGCCTCCCCACCTTATGGCTACACCTTC. Its protein product is CASSAGTASPPYGYTF.

The V and J genes are TRBV5-4 and TRBJ2-1; 14 nucleotides agree with TRBD2. Germline values: CDR1 SGHNT, CDR2 YYREEE (reference sequence). This CDR3 comprises 18 residues. V trimming: 4 bases; J trimming: 4 bases; junction bases outside the gene matches: 10. DNA for the CDR3: TGTGCCAGCAGCACTGGGACTAGCGGGAGTCCCCTATACAATGAGCAGTTCTTC. Translated: CASSTGTSGSPLYNEQFF.

This rearrangement joins TRBV6-5 to TRBJ2-5; maybe TRBD1 (7 bases). Between the trimmed V and J ends, which lost 5 bases and 4 bases, there was a span of 17 bases. The CDR3 runs 15 residues. Germline values: CDR1 MNHEY, CDR2 SVGAGI. CDR3 nucleotide sequence: TGTGCCAGCAGTAGGACAGGCGGGGTAGGAGAGACCCAGTACTTC. Translated, it gives CASSRTGGVGETQYF.

This clone was seen a few times. V is TRBV5-1 and J is TRBJ1-2, with 8 nucleotides matching TRBD1. J lost 5 bases, V lost 4 bases, and 13 bases had no gene match. This CDR3 comprises 16 residues. Germline V gene data show CDR1 as SGHRS and CDR2 as YFSETQ. CDR3 bases: TGCGCCAGCAGCCATGATGGACAGGGCTCGGGGTATGGCTACACCTTC. It codes for CASSHDGQGSGYGYTF.

The V gene is TRBV4-1, the J gene TRBJ2-1, with 8 nucleotides matching TRBD2. Germline V gene sequence: CDR1 MGHRA, CDR2 YSYEKL. After removal of 5 bases from V and 6 bases from J, the junction contained 9 bases not matched to a gene. The CDR3 runs to 15 residues. The CDR3 DNA follows: TGCGCCAGCAGCTCCCCAGCGGGAGTAGGCAATGAGCAGTTCTTC. It yields the protein CASSSPAGVGNEQFF.

The chain uses TRBV13 and TRBJ2-3; 8 positions agree with TRBD2. J was trimmed by 1 base and V by 2 bases; bases with no gene match: 5. CDR3 length: 16 amino acids. Germline V gives CDR1 PRHDT, CDR2 FYEKMQ (reference sequence). The CDR3 nucleotides read TGTGCCAGCAGCTTAAGGCGGGAGGATGGCACAGATACGCAGTATTTT. It is translated as CASSLRREDGTDTQYF.

In its sample, this clone was seen a few times. The chain recombines TRBV28 with TRBJ1-5, with D unresolved. The V and J ends lost 1 base and 7 bases respectively, with 11 bases between them. The germline gives CDR1 MDHEN, CDR2 SYDVKM. The CDR3 has 14 residues. CDR3 sequence (DNA): TGTGCCAGCAGTTTATCCCAGAGTAGCCAGCCCCAGCATTTT. It is translated as CASSLSQSSQPQHF.

The V call is TRBV7-9, the J call TRBJ2-6; 8 bases line up with TRBD1. The V and J ends lost 6 bases and 0 bases, in that order; junction bases with no gene match: 4. Germline values: CDR1 SEHNR, CDR2 FQNEAQ (reference sequence). The CDR3 is 16 residues long. This CDR3 reads CASSSGTGSGANVLTF. Here the CDR3 DNA reads TGTGCCAGCAGTTCCGGGACAGGCTCTGGGGCCAACGTCCTGACTTTC.

The rearrangement uses TRBV5-1 and TRBJ1-2, with 7 positions matching TRBD1. With V trimmed by 3 bases and J by 1 base, 15 bases remained unmatched. Germline V lookup: CDR1 SGHRS, CDR2 YFSETQ. This CDR3 region has 18 residues. The CDR3 loop is CASSSLLGTDNRNYGYTF. DNA for the CDR3: TGCGCCAGCAGCTCCCTATTGGGGACAGATAACCGTAACTATGGCTACACCTTC.

The chain uses TRBV2 and TRBJ1-4; D possibly corresponds to TRBD1 (6 bases). The CDR3 runs 13 residues. The V end was cut by 6 bases, the J end by 2 bases, with 7 bases between. Germline-derived CDR1 and CDR2 are SNHLY and FYNNEI. CDR3 protein: CASSTGTNEKLFF. For the CDR3, the DNA is TGTGCCAGCAGCACAGGGACTAATGAAAAACTGTTTTTT.

The chain joins TRBV2 to TRBJ2-7, with 9 nucleotides matching TRBD1. CDR1 and CDR2 (germline): SNHLY, FYNNEI. The CDR3 covers 14 residues. V dropped 6 bases and J dropped 3; count of bases not matched to a gene: 6. CDR3 sequence reads: CASRSSGQGYEQYF. The CDR3 bases are TGTGCCAGCAGGAGCTCGGGACAGGGCTACGAGCAGTACTTC.

This chain uses TRBV15 with TRBJ2-7; tentatively, D is TRBD1 (6 bases). V was clipped by 1 base and J by 1 base, with 17 bases between them. From germline, CDR1 is LNHNV and CDR2 YYDKDF (reference sequence). The CDR3 extends over 17 amino acids. CDR3 region: CATSRGTPGQVSYEQYF. The CDR3 DNA is TGTGCCACCAGCAGAGGAACCCCGGGACAAGTGTCCTACGAGCAGTACTTC.

The V and J genes are TRBV4-1 and TRBJ1-1, with 7 nucleotides matching TRBD1. There are 15 residues in the CDR3. The V and J ends lost 5 bases and 4 bases, in that order; junction bases with no gene match: 10. In germline, CDR1 is MGHRA, CDR2 YSYEKL. Here the CDR3 reads CASSFSDREATEAFF. In DNA form, the CDR3 reads TGCGCCAGCAGCTTTTCTGACAGGGAGGCCACTGAAGCTTTCTTT.

This chain links TRBV5-1 with TRBJ2-7; 7 bases are a match to TRBD1. In germline, CDR1 is SGHRS, CDR2 YFSETQ. The CDR3 extends over 16 amino acids. J gave up 4 bases and V 0 bases, and 10 bases lay outside the gene matches. This CDR3 is CASSLAAGGGVYEQYF. CDR3 coding DNA: TGCGCCAGCAGCTTGGCCGCAGGGGGTGGGGTTTACGAGCAGTACTTC.

The table lists this clone with a count of one. V usage is TRBV7-3 and J usage is TRBJ2-3; a weak D match, TRBD2 (5 bases). This CDR3 is built from 15 residues. Per germline, CDR1 SGHTA and CDR2 FQGTGA. Trimming stripped 6 bases from V and 5 bases from J, with 18 bases between. This CDR3 reads CASSSLAYGGDTQYF. CDR3 in DNA: TGTGCCAGCAGTTCTCTAGCTTACGGTGGAGATACGCAGTATTTT.